The next 20 T cell receptor beta chains were all read from a single sample in a study of control samples from healthy donors and cancer patients. Produced via immunoSEQ multiplex PCR; TCRdb's table is partial and in-frame only. The data contain over 100,000 clones, around 90% of them singletons. The source material was blood. These receptors were collected from a man between 40 and 49 years old in good health.

The chain has TRBV25-1 and TRBJ2-7, with D perhaps matching TRBD1 (6 bases). The CDR3 contains 12 residues. Germline V gene lookup returns CDR1 MGHDK and CDR2 SYGVNS. V lost 3 bases to trimming and J lost 8 bases, with 11 bases between them. The CDR3, as DNA: TGTGCCAGCAGTGATTTGGACAGTAAGCAGTACTTC. It is translated as CASSDLDSKQYF.

This rearrangement joins TRBV19 to TRBJ1-5; weak D call: TRBD1 (5 bases). The CDR3 length is 15 residues. Trimming stripped 1 base from V and 0 bases from J, with 7 bases between. CDR1 and CDR2 (germline): LNHDA, SQIVND (reference sequence). CDR3 nucleotide sequence: TGTGCCAGTAGTATAGCGGGGACTAGCAATCAGCCCCAGCATTTT. The encoded protein is CASSIAGTSNQPQHF. The whole variable domain, remainder taken from reference TRBV19 and TRBJ1-5, is DGGITQSPKYLFRKEGQNVTLSCEQNLNHDAMYWYRQDPGQGLRLIYYSQIVNDFQKGDIAEGYSVSREKKESFPLTVTSAQKNPTAFYLCASSIAGTSNQPQHFGDGTRLSIL.

The chain has TRBV6-6 and TRBJ2-7, with 10 bases matching TRBD2. The CDR3 spans 16 residues. With 0 bases clipped from V and 1 base from J, the junction kept 3 bases outside the gene matches. Germline V gene data show CDR1 as MNHNY and CDR2 as SVGAGI (reference sequence). CDR3 sequence (DNA): TGTGCCAGCAGTTACTCACTACTAGCGGGGTCCTACGAGCAGTACTTC. Protein sequence: CASSYSLLAGSYEQYF.

This chain uses TRBV2 with TRBJ2-4; 11 bases agree with TRBD2. This CDR3 contains 15 residues. The germline gives CDR1 SNHLY, CDR2 FYNNEI. V trimming: 7 bases; J trimming: 0 bases; junction bases outside the gene matches: 2. Here the CDR3 DNA reads TGTGCCAGCACCACTAGCGGGGGAGCCAAAAACATTCAGTACTTC. Translated, it gives CASTTSGGAKNIQYF.

A single count supports this clone. The chain is built from TRBV5-4 and TRBJ2-5, with D tentatively TRBD1 (6 bases). The V and J ends lost 5 bases and 5 bases respectively, with 16 bases between them. Germline V gives CDR1 SGHNT, CDR2 YYREEE (reference sequence). The CDR3 totals 14 residues. The DNA for the CDR3 is TGTGCCAGCAGTAAAACAGGGTCTAGTGAGACCCAGTACTTC. Encoded protein: CASSKTGSSETQYF.

This clone was observed a single time. V gene TRBV10-1 combines with J gene TRBJ2-3; D not certain. This CDR3 comprises 12 residues. The germline CDR1 and CDR2 sequences are WNHNN and SYGVQD (reference sequence). Deletions cut 0 bases from V and 6 bases from J, with 4 bases between. DNA of the CDR3: TGCGCCAGCAGTGAGTCGATGGATACGCAGTATTTT. This gives the protein CASSESMDTQYF.

The CDR3 loop is CASSPTGSDTQYF. DNA of the CDR3: TGTGCCAGCAGTCCGACAGGGTCAGATACGCAGTATTTT. V and J are TRBV28 and TRBJ2-3, with 7 nucleotides matching TRBD1. The CDR3 spans 13 residues. J lost 4 bases, V lost 5 bases, and 3 bases had no gene match. Germline V gene sequence: CDR1 MDHEN, CDR2 SYDVKM. Variable domain in full (rest from reference TRBV28 and TRBJ2-3): DVKVTQSSRYLVKRTGEKVFLECVQDMDHENMFWYRQDPGLGLRLIYFSYDVKMKEKGDIPEGYSVSREKKERFSLILESASTNQTSMYLCASSPTGSDTQYFGPGTRLTVL.

The rearrangement links TRBV6-5 to TRBJ1-5; D gene uncertain. CDR1 is MNHEY and CDR2 is SVGAGI in the germline V gene. This CDR3 contains 14 residues. The V gene lost 8 bases and the J gene lost 4 bases, with 15 bases spanning the gap. In nucleotides, the CDR3 is TGTGCCAGCCAGACAAGAAGGGAAAATCAGCCCCAGCATTTT. This codes for CASQTRRENQPQHF.

This clone has just a few counts. This chain joins TRBV30 and TRBJ2-1; D is unresolved. The germline V gene encodes CDR1 GTSNPN and CDR2 SVGIG (reference sequence). V was cut by 0 bases and J by 4 bases, with 7 bases left in between. The CDR3 spans 13 residues. CDR3 DNA sequence: TGTGCCTGGAGTGTTACCGGTTACAATGAGCAGTTCTTC. Amino acid sequence: CAWSVTGYNEQFF.

The rearrangement uses TRBV9 and TRBJ2-3; D gene uncertain. There are 14 residues in the CDR3. Per the germline V gene, CDR1 is SGDLS and CDR2 is YYNGEE. The V end was cut by 3 bases, the J end by 0 bases, with 8 bases between. The CDR3 sequence: CASSGIISTDTQYF. The CDR3 nucleotides are TGTGCCAGCAGCGGAATCATTAGCACAGATACGCAGTATTTT.

The chain combines TRBV7-8 with TRBJ1-5; D is uncertain. This CDR3 has 15 amino acids. Deletions cut 5 bases from V and 7 bases from J, with 18 bases between. Germline V gives CDR1 SGHVS, CDR2 FQNEAQ. CDR3 nucleotides: TGTGCCAGCAGCCCCGAGCCTGGGAGGATACAGCCCCAGCATTTT. It codes for CASSPEPGRIQPQHF.

The rearrangement uses TRBV21-1 and TRBJ2-2. TRBV21-1 represents a pseudogene. CDR3 length: 10 residues. The DNA for the CDR3 is TGTGCCAGCGCTACCGGGGAGCTGTTTTTT. It codes for CASATGELFF.

The chain links TRBV30 to TRBJ2-1, with D hard to call. This CDR3 comprises 9 residues. Trimming cost V 5 bases and J 9 bases, with 5 bases left between them. The V gene's germline CDR1 is GTSNPN and CDR2 SVGIG (reference sequence). The CDR3 region has the DNA TGTGCCTGGGGCGGTGAGCAGTTCTTC. It encodes CAWGGEQFF.

In the case of this clone: One junction end disagrees with the germline gene, perhaps due to a read error. The V and J genes are TRBV7-2 and TRBJ1-2; 9 bases align to TRBD1. The germline CDR1 and CDR2 sequences are SGHTA and FQGNSA. This CDR3 spans 15 amino acids. The CDR3 bases are TGTGCCAGCAGCTACTCCGGGACAGGGTACTACGGCTACACCTTC. Amino acids: CASSYSGTGYYGYTF.

This chain links TRBV11-2 with TRBJ2-7; TRBD1 matches at 7 bases. V shed 4 bases and J 3 bases; nucleotides not matched to a gene: 3. CDR1 SGHAT and CDR2 FQNNGV come from the germline V gene. The CDR3 loop spans 13 amino acids. DNA for the CDR3: TGTGCCAGCAGCTGGGGGACAGTCTACGAGCAGTACTTC. Translation gives CASSWGTVYEQYF.

The rearrangement joins TRBV15 to TRBJ2-3, with D possibly being TRBD1 (6 bases). The CDR3 covers 15 residues. V was shortened by 8 bases and J by 2 bases, with 17 bases between the two germline ends. Germline assignment: CDR1 LNHNV and CDR2 YYDKDF (reference sequence). The CDR3 loop is CATSFPGDNTDTQYF. CDR3 in DNA: TGTGCCACCTCATTCCCAGGGGACAACACAGATACGCAGTATTTT.

The chain links TRBV7-2 to TRBJ1-4; D call uncertain. The germline V gene has CDR1 SGHTA and CDR2 FQGNSA. The CDR3 totals 13 residues. V lost 2 bases, J lost 11 bases, and 12 bases lay in between. CDR3 bases: TGTGCCAGCAGCTTAAACCGATCCGGGAAACTGTTTTTT. Translating it yields CASSLNRSGKLFF. The full variable domain, completed using reference TRBV7-2 and TRBJ1-4, is GAGVSQSPSNKVTEKGKDVELRCDPISGHTALYWYRQSLGQGLEFLIYFQGNSAPDKSGLPSDRFSAERTGGSVSTLTIQRTQQEDSAVYLCASSLNRSGKLFFGSGTQLSVL.

J is TRBJ1-1 and V is TRBV2; 7 bases are shared with TRBD1. V dropped 7 bases and J dropped 5; count of bases not matched to a gene: 7. CDR1 SNHLY and CDR2 FYNNEI come from the germline V gene. The CDR3 is made up of 13 amino acids. CDR3 sequence (DNA): TGTGCCAGCACCGGACAGGAAGGTACTGAAGCTTTCTTT. Amino acids: CASTGQEGTEAFF.

The V and J genes are TRBV18 and TRBJ1-2; D not resolved. Germline-derived CDR1 and CDR2 are KGHSH and LQKENI. This CDR3 region has 16 residues. V lost 3 bases, J lost 7 bases, and 21 bases lay in between. This CDR3 is CASSPRTSGSESGYTF. The CDR3 coding sequence is TGTGCCAGCTCACCCCGTACCTCAGGTTCGGAAAGTGGCTACACCTTC.

The chain's CDR3 is CASSYPGTGTEGEQYF. The CDR3 region has the DNA TGTGCCAGCAGTTATCCCGGGACAGGGACTGAGGGTGAGCAGTACTTC. The chain carries TRBV6-2 or TRBV6-3 and TRBJ2-7; 9 bases fit TRBD1. The germline V gene encodes CDR1 MNHEY and CDR2 SVGEGT. This CDR3 contains 16 residues. V was pared by 3 bases and J by 7 bases, with 13 bases of the junction left unmatched.